The clone carrying this T cell receptor beta chain has a count of ten or more. The data belong to a study of read filtering for tumor transcriptome and immune sequencing. Germline V gives CDR1 PRHDT, CDR2 FYEKMQ (reference sequence). Trimming removed 5 bases from V and 4 bases from J, with 10 bases in between. The CDR3 runs 13 residues. From approximately 430 ng of RNA, a library with molecular barcoded alpha/delta and beta/gamma adaptors was made. TCRdb redid the calling of the reads with MiXCR, one entry per CDR3 protein. The sample has approximately 61,000 distinct CDR3 sequences, about a fifth seen once.

Sequenced material: a population of CD138-negative cells sorted from bone marrow. This receptor was obtained from a donor at least 40 years old with multiple myeloma. The chain employs TRBV13 and TRBJ2-3, with no clear D. The CDR3 here is CASSVSPADTQYF. For the CDR3, the DNA is TGTGCCAGCAGCGTGAGCCCAGCAGATACGCAGTATTTT. Combining the CDR3 with reference TRBV13 and TRBJ2-3 gives the whole variable domain AAGVIQSPRHLIKEKRETATLKCYPIPRHDTVYWYQQGPGQDPQFLISFYEKMQSDKGSIPDRFSAQQFSDYHSELNMSSLELGDSALYFCASSVSPADTQYFGPGTRLTVL.